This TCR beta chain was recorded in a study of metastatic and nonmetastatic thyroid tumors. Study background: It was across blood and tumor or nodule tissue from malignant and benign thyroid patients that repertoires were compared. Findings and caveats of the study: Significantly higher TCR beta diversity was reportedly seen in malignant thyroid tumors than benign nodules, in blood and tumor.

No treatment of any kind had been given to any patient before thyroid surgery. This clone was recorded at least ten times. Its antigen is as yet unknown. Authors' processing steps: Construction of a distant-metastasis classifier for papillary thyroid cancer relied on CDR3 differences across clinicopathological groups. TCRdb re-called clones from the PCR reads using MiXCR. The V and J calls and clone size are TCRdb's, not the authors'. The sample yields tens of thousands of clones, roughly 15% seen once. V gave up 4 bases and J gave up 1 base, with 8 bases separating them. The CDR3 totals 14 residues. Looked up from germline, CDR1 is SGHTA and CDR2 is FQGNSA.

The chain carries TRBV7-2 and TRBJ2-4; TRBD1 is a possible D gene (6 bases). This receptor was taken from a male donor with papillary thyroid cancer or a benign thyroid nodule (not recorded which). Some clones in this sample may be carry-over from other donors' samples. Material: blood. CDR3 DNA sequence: TGTGCCAGCAGCTGGCAGGGGGCCAAAAACATTCAGTACTTC. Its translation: CASSWQGAKNIQYF.